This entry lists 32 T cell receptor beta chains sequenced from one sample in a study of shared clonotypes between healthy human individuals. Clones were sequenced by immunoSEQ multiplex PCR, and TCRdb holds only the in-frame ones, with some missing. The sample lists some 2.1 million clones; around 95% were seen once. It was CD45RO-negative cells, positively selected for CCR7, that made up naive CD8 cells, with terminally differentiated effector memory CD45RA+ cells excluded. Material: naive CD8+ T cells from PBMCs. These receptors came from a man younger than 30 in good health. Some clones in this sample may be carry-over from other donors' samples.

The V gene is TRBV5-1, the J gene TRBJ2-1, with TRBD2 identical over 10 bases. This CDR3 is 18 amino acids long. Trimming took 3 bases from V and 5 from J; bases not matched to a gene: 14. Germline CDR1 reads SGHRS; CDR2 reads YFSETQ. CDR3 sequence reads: CASSSWWPSGSLNNEQFF. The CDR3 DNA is TGCGCCAGCAGCTCGTGGTGGCCTAGCGGGAGTCTGAACAATGAGCAGTTCTTC.

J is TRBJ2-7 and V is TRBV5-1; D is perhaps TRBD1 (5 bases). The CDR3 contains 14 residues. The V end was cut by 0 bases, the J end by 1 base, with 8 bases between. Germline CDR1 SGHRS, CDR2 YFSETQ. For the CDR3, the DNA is TGCGCCAGCAGCTTGGGGACAATTTCCTACGAGCAGTACTTC. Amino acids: CASSLGTISYEQYF.

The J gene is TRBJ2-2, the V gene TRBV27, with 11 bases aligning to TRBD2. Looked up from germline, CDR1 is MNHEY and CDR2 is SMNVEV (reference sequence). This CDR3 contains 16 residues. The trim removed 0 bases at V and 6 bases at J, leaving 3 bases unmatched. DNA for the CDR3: TGTGCCAGCAGTTTATCAGGACTAGCGGGCGCCGGGGAGCTGTTTTTT. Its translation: CASSLSGLAGAGELFF.

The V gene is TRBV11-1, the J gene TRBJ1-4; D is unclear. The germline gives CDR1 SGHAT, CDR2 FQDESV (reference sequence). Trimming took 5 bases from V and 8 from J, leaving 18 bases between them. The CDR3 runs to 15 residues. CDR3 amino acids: CASSPLPLTPEKLFF. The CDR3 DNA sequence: TGTGCCAGCAGCCCTCTGCCACTTACTCCCGAAAAACTGTTTTTT.

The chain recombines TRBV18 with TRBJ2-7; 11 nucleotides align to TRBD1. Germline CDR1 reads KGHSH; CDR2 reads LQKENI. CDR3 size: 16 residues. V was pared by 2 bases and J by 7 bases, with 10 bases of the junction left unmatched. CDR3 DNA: TGTGCCAGCTCACCATTTCCAGGACAGGGGGCAGGGGAGCAGTACTTC. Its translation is CASSPFPGQGAGEQYF.

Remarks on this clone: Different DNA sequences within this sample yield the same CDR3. CDR3 loop: CASSYSRMNTEAFF. The CDR3 nucleotides read TGTGCCAGCAGTTACTCGAGGATGAACACTGAAGCTTTCTTT. The chain is built from TRBV6-5 and TRBJ1-1; D gene uncertain. V lost 0 bases and J 0 bases, leaving 5 bases between the germline ends. Looked up from germline, CDR1 is MNHEY and CDR2 is SVGAGI. This CDR3 is built from 14 residues.

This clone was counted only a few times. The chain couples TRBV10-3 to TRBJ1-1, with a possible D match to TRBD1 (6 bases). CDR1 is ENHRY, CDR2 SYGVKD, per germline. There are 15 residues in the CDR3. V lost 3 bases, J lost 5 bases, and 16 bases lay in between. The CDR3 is CAISDSGVTGTEAFF. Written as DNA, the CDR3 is TGTGCCATCAGTGATTCAGGGGTAACTGGTACTGAAGCTTTCTTT.

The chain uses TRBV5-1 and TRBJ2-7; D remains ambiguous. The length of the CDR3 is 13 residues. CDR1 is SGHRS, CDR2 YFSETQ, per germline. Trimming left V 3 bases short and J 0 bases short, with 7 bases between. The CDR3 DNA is TGCGCCAGCAGCTACATGCCCTCCTACGAGCAGTACTTC. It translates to CASSYMPSYEQYF.

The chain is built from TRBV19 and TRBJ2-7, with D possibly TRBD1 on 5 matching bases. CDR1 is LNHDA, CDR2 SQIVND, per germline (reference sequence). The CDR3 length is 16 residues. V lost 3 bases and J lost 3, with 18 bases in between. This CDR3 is CASSILGRAPGYEQYF. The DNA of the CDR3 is TGTGCCAGTAGTATTTTGGGCAGGGCCCCCGGCTACGAGCAGTACTTC.

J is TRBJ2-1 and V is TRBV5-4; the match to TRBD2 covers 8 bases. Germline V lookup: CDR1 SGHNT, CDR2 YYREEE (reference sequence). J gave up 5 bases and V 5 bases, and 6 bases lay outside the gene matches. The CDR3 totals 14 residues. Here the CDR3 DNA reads TGTGCCAGCAGAACTAGCGGCAGCAACAATGAGCAGTTCTTC. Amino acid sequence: CASRTSGSNNEQFF. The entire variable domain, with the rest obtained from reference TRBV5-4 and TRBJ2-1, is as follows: ETGVTQSPTHLIKTRGQQVTLRCSSQSGHNTVSWYQQALGQGPQFIFQYYREEENGRGNFPPRFSGLQFPNYSSELNVNALELDDSALYLCASRTSGSNNEQFFGPGTRLTVL.

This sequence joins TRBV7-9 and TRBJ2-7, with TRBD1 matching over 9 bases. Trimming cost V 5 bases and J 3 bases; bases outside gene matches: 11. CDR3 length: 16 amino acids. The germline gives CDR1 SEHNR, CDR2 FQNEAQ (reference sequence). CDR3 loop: CASSPSSGQGFYEQYF. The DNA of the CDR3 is TGTGCCAGCAGCCCCAGCTCCGGACAGGGGTTCTACGAGCAGTACTTC.

The DNA for the CDR3 is TGTGCCAGCCTAGCCCTACCGATGGCAGATACGCAGTATTTT. This gives the protein CASLALPMADTQYF. The chain has TRBV28 and TRBJ2-3; the D gene is possibly TRBD2 (5 bases). CDR3 size: 14 residues. The V and J ends lost 8 bases and 4 bases respectively, with 16 bases between them. The V gene's germline CDR1 is MDHEN and CDR2 SYDVKM. Using reference TRBV28 and TRBJ2-3 for the parts outside the CDR3, the full variable domain is DVKVTQSSRYLVKRTGEKVFLECVQDMDHENMFWYRQDPGLGLRLIYFSYDVKMKEKGDIPEGYSVSREKKERFSLILESASTNQTSMYLCASLALPMADTQYFGPGTRLTVL.

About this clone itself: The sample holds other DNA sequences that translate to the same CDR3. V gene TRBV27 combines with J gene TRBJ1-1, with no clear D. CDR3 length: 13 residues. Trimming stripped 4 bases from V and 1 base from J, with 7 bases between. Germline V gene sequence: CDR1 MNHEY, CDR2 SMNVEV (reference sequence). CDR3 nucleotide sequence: TGTGCCAGCAGTTATAGAGAGAACACTGAAGCTTTCTTT. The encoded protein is CASSYRENTEAFF.

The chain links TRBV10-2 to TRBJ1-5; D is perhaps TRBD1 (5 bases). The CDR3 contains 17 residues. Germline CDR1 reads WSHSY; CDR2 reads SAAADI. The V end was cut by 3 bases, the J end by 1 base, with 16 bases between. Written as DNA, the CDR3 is TGCGCCAGCAGTGATAACCCGGGACGTTCAAGCAATCAGCCCCAGCATTTT. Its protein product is CASSDNPGRSSNQPQHF.

DNA of the CDR3: TGTGCCAGCAGTTTAATAGCAACGAACATCGAAGCTTTCTTT. The encoded protein is CASSLIATNIEAFF. The rearrangement joins TRBV27 to TRBJ1-1; D remains ambiguous. Germline loops: CDR1 MNHEY, CDR2 SMNVEV (reference sequence). Between the trimmed V and J ends, which lost 2 bases and 8 bases, there was a span of 15 bases. There are 14 residues in the CDR3.

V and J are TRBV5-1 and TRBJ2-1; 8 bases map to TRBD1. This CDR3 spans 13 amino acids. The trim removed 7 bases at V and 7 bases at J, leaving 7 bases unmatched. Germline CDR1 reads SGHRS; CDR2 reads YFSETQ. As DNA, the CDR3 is TGCGCCAGCCGGACAGGGCCTAGGAATGAGCAGTTCTTC. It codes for CASRTGPRNEQFF.

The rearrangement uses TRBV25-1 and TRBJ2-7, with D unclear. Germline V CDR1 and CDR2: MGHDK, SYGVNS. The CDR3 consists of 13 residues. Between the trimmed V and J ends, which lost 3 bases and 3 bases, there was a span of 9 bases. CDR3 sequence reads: CASSDFNYYEQYF. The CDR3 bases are TGTGCCAGCAGTGACTTTAACTACTACGAGCAGTACTTC.

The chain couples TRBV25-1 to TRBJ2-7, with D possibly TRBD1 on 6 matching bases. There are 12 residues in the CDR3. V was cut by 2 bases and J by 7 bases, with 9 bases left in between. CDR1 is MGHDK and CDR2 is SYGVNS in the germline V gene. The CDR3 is CASSEQGLEQYF. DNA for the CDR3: TGTGCCAGCAGTGAACAGGGGTTGGAGCAGTACTTC.

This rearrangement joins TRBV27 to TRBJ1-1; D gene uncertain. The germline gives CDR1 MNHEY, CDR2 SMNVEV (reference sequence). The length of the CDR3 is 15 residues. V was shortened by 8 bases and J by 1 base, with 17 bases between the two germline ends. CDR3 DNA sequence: TGTGCCAGCCGGTCGGCAGCGGCAAAGAACACTGAAGCTTTCTTT. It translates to CASRSAAAKNTEAFF.

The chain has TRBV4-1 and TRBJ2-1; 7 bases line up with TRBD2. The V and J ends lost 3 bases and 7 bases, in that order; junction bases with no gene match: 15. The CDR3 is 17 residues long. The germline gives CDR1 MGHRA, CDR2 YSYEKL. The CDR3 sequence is CASSQSLPAGMVNEQFF. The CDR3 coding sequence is TGCGCCAGCAGCCAGTCTCTGCCAGCGGGAATGGTTAATGAGCAGTTCTTC.

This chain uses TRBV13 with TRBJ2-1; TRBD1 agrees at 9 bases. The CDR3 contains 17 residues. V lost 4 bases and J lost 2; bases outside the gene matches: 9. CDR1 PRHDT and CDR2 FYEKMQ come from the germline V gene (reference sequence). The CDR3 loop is CASSSYRDRVTYNEQFF. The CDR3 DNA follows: TGTGCCAGCAGCTCGTACCGGGACAGGGTTACCTACAATGAGCAGTTCTTC.

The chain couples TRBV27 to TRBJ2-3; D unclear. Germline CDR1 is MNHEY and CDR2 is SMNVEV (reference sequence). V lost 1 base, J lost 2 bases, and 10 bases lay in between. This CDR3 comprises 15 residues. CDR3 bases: TGTGCCAGCAGTTTATTCCCAACCACCACAGATACGCAGTATTTT. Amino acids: CASSLFPTTTDTQYF.

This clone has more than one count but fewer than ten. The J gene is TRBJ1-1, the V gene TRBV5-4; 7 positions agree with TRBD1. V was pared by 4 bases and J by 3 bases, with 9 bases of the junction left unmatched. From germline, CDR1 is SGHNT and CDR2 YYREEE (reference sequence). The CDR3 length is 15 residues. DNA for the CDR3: TGTGCCAGCAGCATGAGACAGGGTCGGGACACTGAAGCTTTCTTT. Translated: CASSMRQGRDTEAFF.

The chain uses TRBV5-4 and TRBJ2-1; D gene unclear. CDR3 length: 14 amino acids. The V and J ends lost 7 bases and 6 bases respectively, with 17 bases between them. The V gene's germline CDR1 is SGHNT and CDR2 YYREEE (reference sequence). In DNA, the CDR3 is TGTGCCAGCGGCCCCGCTGGACCACTCAATGAGCAGTTCTTC. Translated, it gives CASGPAGPLNEQFF.

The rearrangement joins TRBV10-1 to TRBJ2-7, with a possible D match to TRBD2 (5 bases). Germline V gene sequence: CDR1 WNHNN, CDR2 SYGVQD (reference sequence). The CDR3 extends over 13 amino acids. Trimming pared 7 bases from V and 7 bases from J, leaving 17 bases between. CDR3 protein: CASTKDLSGEQYF. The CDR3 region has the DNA TGCGCCAGCACTAAGGACCTATCGGGGGAGCAGTACTTC.

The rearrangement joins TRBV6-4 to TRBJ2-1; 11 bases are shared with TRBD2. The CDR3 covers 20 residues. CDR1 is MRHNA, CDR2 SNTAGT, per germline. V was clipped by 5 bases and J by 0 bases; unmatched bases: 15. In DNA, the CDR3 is TGTGCCAGCAGTCCGACCGTACTAGCGGGAGTGGGTACCTCCTACAATGAGCAGTTCTTC. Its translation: CASSPTVLAGVGTSYNEQFF.

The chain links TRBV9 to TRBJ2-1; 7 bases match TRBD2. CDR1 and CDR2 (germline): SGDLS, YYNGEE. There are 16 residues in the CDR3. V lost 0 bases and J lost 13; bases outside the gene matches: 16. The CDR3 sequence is CASSVVASPRGTIQFF. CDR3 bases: TGTGCCAGCAGCGTAGTCGCGTCTCCGCGGGGGACTATCCAGTTCTTC. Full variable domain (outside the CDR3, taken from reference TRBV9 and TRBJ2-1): DSGVTQTPKHLITATGQRVTLRCSPRSGDLSVYWYQQSLDQGLQFLIQYYNGEERAKGNILERFSAQQFPDLHSELNLSSLELGDSALYFCASSVVASPRGTIQFFGPGTRLTVL.

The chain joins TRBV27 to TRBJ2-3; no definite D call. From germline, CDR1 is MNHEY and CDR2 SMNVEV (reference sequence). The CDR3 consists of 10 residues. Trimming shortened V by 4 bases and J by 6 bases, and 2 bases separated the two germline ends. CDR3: CASSWDTQYF. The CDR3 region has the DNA TGTGCCAGCAGTTGGGATACGCAGTATTTT.

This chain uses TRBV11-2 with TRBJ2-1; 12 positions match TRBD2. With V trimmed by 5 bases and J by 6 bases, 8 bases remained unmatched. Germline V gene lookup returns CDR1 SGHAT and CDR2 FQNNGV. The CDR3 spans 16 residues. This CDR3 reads CASSARLAGVLNEQFF. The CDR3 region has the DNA TGTGCCAGCAGCGCCCGACTAGCGGGAGTCCTCAATGAGCAGTTCTTC.

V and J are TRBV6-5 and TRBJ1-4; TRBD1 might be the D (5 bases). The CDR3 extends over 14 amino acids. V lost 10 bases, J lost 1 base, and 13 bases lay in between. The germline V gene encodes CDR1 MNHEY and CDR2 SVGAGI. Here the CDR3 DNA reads TGTGCCACCCGGGGGGGTCGAACTAATGAAAAACTGTTTTTT. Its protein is CATRGGRTNEKLFF.

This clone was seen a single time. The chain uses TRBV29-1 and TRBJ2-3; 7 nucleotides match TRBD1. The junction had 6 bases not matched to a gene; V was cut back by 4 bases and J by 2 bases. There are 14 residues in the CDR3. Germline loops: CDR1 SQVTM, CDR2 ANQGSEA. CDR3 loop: CSVAGDSNTDTQYF. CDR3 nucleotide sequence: TGCAGCGTTGCTGGGGACAGCAACACAGATACGCAGTATTTT.

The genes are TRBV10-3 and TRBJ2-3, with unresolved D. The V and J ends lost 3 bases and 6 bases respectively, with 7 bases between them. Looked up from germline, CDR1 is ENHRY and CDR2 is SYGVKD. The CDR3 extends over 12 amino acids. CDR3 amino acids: CAISDRLDTQYF. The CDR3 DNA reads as TGTGCCATCAGTGATCGACTTGATACGCAGTATTTT.